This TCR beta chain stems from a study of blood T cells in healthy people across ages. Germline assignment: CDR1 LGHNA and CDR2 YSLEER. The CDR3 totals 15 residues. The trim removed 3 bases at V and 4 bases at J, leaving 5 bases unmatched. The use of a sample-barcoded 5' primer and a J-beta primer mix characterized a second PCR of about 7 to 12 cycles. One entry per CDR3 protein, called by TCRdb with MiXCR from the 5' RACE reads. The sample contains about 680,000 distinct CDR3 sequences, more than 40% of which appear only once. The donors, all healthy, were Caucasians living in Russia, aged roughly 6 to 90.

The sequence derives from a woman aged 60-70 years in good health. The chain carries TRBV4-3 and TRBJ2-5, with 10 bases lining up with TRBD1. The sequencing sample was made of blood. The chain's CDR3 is CASSHRDRGLETQYF. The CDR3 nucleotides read TGCGCCAGCAGCCATCGCGACAGGGGGCTAGAGACCCAGTACTTC.